This record concerns one T cell receptor beta chain sequence. Its antigen remains unidentified. The data originate from a study of response to subunit inactivated influenza vaccine. V was pared by 0 bases and J by 0 bases, with 5 bases between. The CDR3 has 14 amino acids. CDR1 and CDR2 from the germline V gene are MNHEY and SVGAGI. Study results and caveats: After each seasonal influenza vaccination, few new T cells are recruited, the authors suggested.

TCRdb passed the RT-PCR reads through MiXCR, listing each CDR3 protein once. The data show 300,000 to 350,000 distinct CDR3 sequences, with 20% to 25% seen just once and about 9.3% held by the top ten. The chain recombines TRBV6-5 with TRBJ1-2; no clear D. The sequenced sample was PBMCs from blood, obtained about 20 months after vaccination. The receptor was isolated from a man aged 50 to 75 who received an inactivated influenza vaccine. The CDR3 bases are TGTGCCAGCAGTTACTCGAGCCCTAACTATGGCTACACCTTC. This encodes CASSYSSPNYGYTF.